This T cell receptor beta chain came from a study of beta chain features in type 1 diabetes. The overall study: Sorted cells examined across all samples numbered around 110,000,000.

The whole isolated RNA underwent reverse transcription, so sequencing captured expressed TCRB transcripts. The protocol was immunoSEQ multiplex PCR, while the TCRdb copy is restricted to in-frame clones and leaves out a portion. The profile shows roughly 340,000 clones, 13% of them singletons. Study-wide findings and caveats: Shorter TCRB CDR3s, moderately but significantly so, were found in Type 1 diabetes patients in all four CD4+ subsets.

Based on CD45RO/CCR7/CD25/CD127/CD95/CD27, CD4+ regulatory, stem cell-like memory, naive and central memory cells were sorted. CDR3 size: 15 residues. The junction had 3 bases not matched to a gene; V was cut back by 1 base and J by 4 bases. CDR1 and CDR2 (germline): SGHRS, YFSETQ. Notes on this clone: No antigen is known for it.

J is TRBJ2-2 and V is TRBV5-1, with 8 bases matching TRBD1. This receptor was obtained from a woman between 18 and 29 years old with type 1 diabetes. The sample was naive CD4+ T cells from blood. This chain's CDR3 is CASSLYTGGTGELFF. CDR3 in DNA: TGCGCCAGCAGCTTGTATACAGGGGGCACCGGGGAGCTGTTTTTT.